This T cell receptor (beta chain) was captured in a study of T cell responses to AZD1222 COVID-19 vaccine. Clones were read by immunoSEQ multiplex PCR, and TCRdb kept only the in-frame ones, dropping some. The table includes 55,000 to 65,000 clones, 75% to 90% detected once. The junction had 11 bases not matched to a gene; V was cut back by 5 bases and J by 5 bases. Germline CDR1 SEHNR, CDR2 FQNEAQ (reference sequence). The CDR3 covers 15 residues. This chain links TRBV7-9 with TRBJ1-2, with 7 bases identical to TRBD1. This sequence originates from an adult in good health. The material was peripheral blood, obtained on day 0 of AZD1222 vaccination. In DNA, the CDR3 is TGTGCCAGCAGCATACGACAGGGCGGCGGGTATGGCTACACCTTC. It yields the protein CASSIRQGGGYGYTF.